This TCR beta chain came from a study of PD-L1 blockade in urothelial cancer (dated by TCRdb to 2016 to 2017). Context from the whole study: All patients started therapy around 2014 and received atezolizumab 1,200 mg intravenously every 3 weeks. About 85% of the roughly 29 patients were males with bladder-origin urothelial cancer, and about 65% of the roughly 30 reported a prior smoking history. An ECOG performance status of 0 or 1 was recorded for the patients, and 0 to 3 prior chemotherapy regimens had been received by the patients. Blood samples were analyzed 3 weeks after the start of treatment (second dose) and 6 weeks after the start of treatment. Blood samples gave median yields of around 150,000 T cells and 80,000 or so unique TCRs, along with a median clonality of 0.080. Somatic, immune and clinical correlates of response to PD-L1 blockade with atezolizumab in urothelial cancer were the focus of an exploratory multi-omic analysis. TCR sequencing covered pretreatment tumor samples and matched, serially collected peripheral blood taken before and after atezolizumab treatment. Progression-free survival longer than 6 months counted as durable clinical benefit, and TCR features were additionally tested against both progression-free and overall survival. In the same patients who had TCR sequencing, pretreatment tumors also underwent whole exome sequencing and RNA sequencing. Roughly ten patients achieved durable clinical benefit and around 19 did not. Pretreatment blood TCR-seq was available for 27 to 30 patients, at least one posttreatment blood collection was obtained for about 24 patients, and tumor TCR-seq was available for about 24 patients. On the study overall, not on this receptor specifically: Because of the small sample size (n ≈ 31) and the many exploratory analyses performed, the results are intended to be regarded as hypothesis-generating. Patients with durable benefit showed greater expansion of tumor-associated TCR clones in peripheral blood 3 weeks after starting treatment (n ≈ 23, p = 0.022). Improved progression-free and overall survival was found to be associated with pretreatment peripheral blood TCR clonality below the median.

After removal of 0 bases from V and 4 bases from J, the junction retains 3 bases not matched to a gene. The CDR1 and CDR2 encoded by the germline V gene are SGDLS and YYNGEE. The CDR3 runs 15 amino acids, cysteine and phenylalanine included. The read is trimmed to its CDR3 DNA, 45 bases read in frame from base 1. Reading the label with the study, this specimen's time point is: peripheral blood 6 weeks after treatment start. A cohort of about 27 patients with locally advanced or metastatic urothelial carcinoma, treated at Memorial Sloan Kettering on a trial protocol, was included. Peripheral blood mononuclear cells were collected pretreatment and during treatment, at between 1 and 8 total time points per patient. The Qiagen DNeasy Blood extraction kit was used to purify genomic DNA from total PBMCs and from tumor samples. PBMCs were collected pretreatment and during treatment and were isolated and stored as previously described.

Concerning this clone itself: Its antigen has not been determined. One base away there is no much larger clone; base qualities are not given.

Each PCR received spiked-in synthetic TCR analog templates so that absolute template abundance could be estimated from read counts. The immunoSEQ assay used bias-controlled V and J gene primers to amplify TCRbeta CDR3 regions from genomic DNA. Sequencing of rearranged TCRbeta segments was done at approximately 20X coverage. The paper's data handling went like this. Sequencing errors were corrected by clustering, and CDR3s were annotated against IMGT so that V, D and J genes could be assigned. Out-of-frame and stop-codon sequences were excluded, and only productive TCRbeta rearrangements were used in downstream analyses. Clonality was computed as one minus Shannon entropy normalized by the log of the number of unique productive sequences. Fisher's exact test with Benjamini-Hochberg correction, at a threshold of adjusted p below 0.01, was used to find clones that differed between time points or between blood and tumor. TCRdb's version of the immuneACCESS table is confined to in-frame rearrangements and falls short of the full clone set. An unresolved V gene accounts for under half of the shortfall where checked; the remainder is of unknown origin. That table supplies the V and J calls and clone size; D and trimming were determined from the DNA. The sample table lists just under 45,000 clones, roughly 80% of them with a count of one. The ten largest clones take up over 12% of the sample.

The material was PBMCs, obtained around atezolizumab (anti-PD-L1) treatment. The chain couples TRBV9 to TRBJ1-1; TRBD1 matches 10 bases in the middle. This TCR was recovered from a man in his sixties with urothelial cancer. The sequence in DNA is TGTGCCAGCAGCGTAGATTGGACAGGGGGCACTGAAGCTTTCTTT. This encodes CASSVDWTGGTEAFF.